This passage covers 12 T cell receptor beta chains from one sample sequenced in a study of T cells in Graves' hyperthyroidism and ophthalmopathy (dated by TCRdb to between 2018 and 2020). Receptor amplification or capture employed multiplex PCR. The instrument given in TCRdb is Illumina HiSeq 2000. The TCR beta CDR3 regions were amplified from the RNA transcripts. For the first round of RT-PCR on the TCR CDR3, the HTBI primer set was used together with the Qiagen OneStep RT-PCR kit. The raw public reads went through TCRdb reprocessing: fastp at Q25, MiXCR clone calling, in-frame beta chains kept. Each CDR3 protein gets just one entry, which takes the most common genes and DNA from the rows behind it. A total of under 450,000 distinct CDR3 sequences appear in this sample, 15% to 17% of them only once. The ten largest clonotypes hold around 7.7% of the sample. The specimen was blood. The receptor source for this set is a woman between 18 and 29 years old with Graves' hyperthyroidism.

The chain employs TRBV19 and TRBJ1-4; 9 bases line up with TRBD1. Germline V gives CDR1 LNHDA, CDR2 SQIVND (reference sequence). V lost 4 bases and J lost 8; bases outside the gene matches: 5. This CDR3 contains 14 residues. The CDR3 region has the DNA TGTGCCAGTAGTAAACAGGGGGCGCTGGAAAAACTGTTTTTT. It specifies CASSKQGALEKLFF.

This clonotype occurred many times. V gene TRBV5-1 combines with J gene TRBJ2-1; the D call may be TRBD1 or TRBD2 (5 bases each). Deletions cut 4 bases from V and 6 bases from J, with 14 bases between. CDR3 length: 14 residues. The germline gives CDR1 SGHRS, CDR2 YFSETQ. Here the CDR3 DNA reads TGCGCCAGCAGCACAAGGGACCGGGGCAATGAGCAGTTCTTC. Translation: CASSTRDRGNEQFF.

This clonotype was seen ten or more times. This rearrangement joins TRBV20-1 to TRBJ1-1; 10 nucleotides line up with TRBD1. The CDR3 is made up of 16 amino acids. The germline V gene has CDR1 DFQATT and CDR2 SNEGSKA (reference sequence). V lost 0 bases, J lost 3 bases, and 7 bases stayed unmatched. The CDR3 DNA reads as TGCAGTGCTAGAGATGGGGGACAGGGGTCCGACACTGAAGCTTTCTTT. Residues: CSARDGGQGSDTEAFF.

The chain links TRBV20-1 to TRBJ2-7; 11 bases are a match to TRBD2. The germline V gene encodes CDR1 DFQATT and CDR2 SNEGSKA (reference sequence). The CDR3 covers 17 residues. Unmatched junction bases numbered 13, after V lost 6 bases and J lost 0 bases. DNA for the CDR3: TGCAGTGCCATAGACAGGGCTAGCGGGGGGCCCTCCTACGAGCAGTACTTC. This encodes CSAIDRASGGPSYEQYF.

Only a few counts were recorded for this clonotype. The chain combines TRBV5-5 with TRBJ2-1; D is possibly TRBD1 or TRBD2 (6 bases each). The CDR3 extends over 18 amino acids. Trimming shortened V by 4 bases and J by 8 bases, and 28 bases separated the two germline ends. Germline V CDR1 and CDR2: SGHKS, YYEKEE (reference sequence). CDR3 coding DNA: TGTGCCAGCAGCAGCCCGTGGGGGGCCGAGAGGGTTGAAGATGAGCAGTTCTTC. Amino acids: CASSSPWGAERVEDEQFF.

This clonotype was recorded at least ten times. Here the CDR3 DNA reads TGTGCCAGCAGCGAGTCTAGTGGGGGTGTGAGGACAGATACGCAGTATTTT. It is translated as CASSESSGGVRTDTQYF. The V call is TRBV9, the J call TRBJ2-3; either TRBD1 or TRBD2 may supply D (5 bases each). This CDR3 has 17 amino acids. Trimming took off 3 bases at V and 3 bases at J, with 20 bases between the two ends. The germline V gene has CDR1 SGDLS and CDR2 YYNGEE.

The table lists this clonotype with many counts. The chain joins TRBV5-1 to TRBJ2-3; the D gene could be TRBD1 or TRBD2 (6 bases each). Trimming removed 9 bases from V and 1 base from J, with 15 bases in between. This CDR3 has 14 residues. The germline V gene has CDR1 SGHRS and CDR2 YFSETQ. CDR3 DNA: TGCGCCACCCGAAAGGGGGAGGGCACAGATACGCAGTATTTT. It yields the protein CATRKGEGTDTQYF.

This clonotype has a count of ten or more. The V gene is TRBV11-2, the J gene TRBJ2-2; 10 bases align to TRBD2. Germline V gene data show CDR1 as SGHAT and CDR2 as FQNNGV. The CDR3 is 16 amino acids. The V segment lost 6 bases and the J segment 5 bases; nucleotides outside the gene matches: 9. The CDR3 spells CASRYDRSGRTGELFF. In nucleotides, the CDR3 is TGTGCCAGCAGATACGACCGTAGCGGGAGGACCGGGGAGCTGTTTTTT.

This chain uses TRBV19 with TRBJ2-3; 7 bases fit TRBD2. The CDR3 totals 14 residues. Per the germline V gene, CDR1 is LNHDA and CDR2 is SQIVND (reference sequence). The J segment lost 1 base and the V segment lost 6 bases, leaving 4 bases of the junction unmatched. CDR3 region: CASRNRGGTDTQYF. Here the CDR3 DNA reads TGTGCCAGTAGGAACCGGGGGGGCACAGATACGCAGTATTTT. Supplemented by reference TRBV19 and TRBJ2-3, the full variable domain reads DGGITQSPKYLFRKEGQNVTLSCEQNLNHDAMYWYRQDPGQGLRLIYYSQIVNDFQKGDIAEGYSVSREKKESFPLTVTSAQKNPTAFYLCASRNRGGTDTQYFGPGTRLTVL.

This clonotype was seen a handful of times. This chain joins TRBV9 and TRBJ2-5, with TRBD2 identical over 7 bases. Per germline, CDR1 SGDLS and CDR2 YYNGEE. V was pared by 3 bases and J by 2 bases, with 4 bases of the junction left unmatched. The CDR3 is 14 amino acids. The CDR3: CASSAGGLQETQYF. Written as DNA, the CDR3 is TGTGCCAGCAGCGCGGGGGGACTACAAGAGACCCAGTACTTC.

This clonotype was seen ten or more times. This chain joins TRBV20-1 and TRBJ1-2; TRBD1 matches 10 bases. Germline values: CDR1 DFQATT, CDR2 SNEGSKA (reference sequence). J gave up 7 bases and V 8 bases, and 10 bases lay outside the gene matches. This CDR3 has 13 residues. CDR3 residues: CSTTTGGVGGYTF. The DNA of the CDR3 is TGCAGTACCACGACAGGGGGCGTTGGTGGCTACACCTTC.

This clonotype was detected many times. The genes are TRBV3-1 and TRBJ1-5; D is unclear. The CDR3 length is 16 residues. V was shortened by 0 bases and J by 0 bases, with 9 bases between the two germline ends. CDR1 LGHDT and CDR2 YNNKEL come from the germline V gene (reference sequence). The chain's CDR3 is CASSQEWSSSNQPQHF. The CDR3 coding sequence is TGTGCCAGCAGCCAAGAATGGTCCAGTAGCAATCAGCCCCAGCATTTT.